What follows describes a single TCR beta chain. Its antigen is unknown. This may arise from a read error, as a much more abundant clone is one base away. The data were obtained in a study of T cells after yellow fever vaccination. Overall study: Researchers used SMART-Seq v4 Ultra Low Input to prepare fractions that had low cell numbers.

General study points: Peaking on day 5 versus 15, the secondary response was faster but weaker. Clones that expanded after primary vaccination mostly reappeared after the booster (roughly 97% CD4, about 89% CD8).

UMIs were added to TCR cDNA along with a universal primer site when it was made by 5'RACE template switching. TCRdb reprocessed the 5' RACE reads with MiXCR, giving one entry per CDR3 protein. The table includes about 240,000 distinct CDR3 sequences, 6% to 7.5% detected once. This CDR3 comprises 14 residues. V shed 9 bases and J 2 bases; nucleotides not matched to a gene: 8. CDR1 is MNHNS and CDR2 is SASEGT in the germline V gene. This rearrangement joins TRBV6-1 to TRBJ2-3, with 7 bases identical to TRBD1. Sequencing used CD4+ T cells sorted from PBMCs, obtained 15 days after the yellow fever booster vaccination. This receptor was taken from a young man who received the YFV17D yellow fever vaccine. The CDR3 loop is CARRGQANTDTQYF. For the CDR3, the DNA is TGTGCCAGAAGAGGACAGGCTAACACAGATACGCAGTATTTT.